This T cell receptor (beta chain) was obtained from a study of shared clonotypes between healthy human individuals. Across the study: Those who served as donors were two women and a few men between the ages of 18 and 49.

Study-level findings and limits: Between a handful of donors, naive CD4 clonotypes were shared at a level of approximately 5%.

Adults of Caucasian background living in Nashville, Tennessee made up all donors. Only in-frame clones appear in the TCRdb table, and some are missing; sequencing was by immunoSEQ multiplex PCR. This table holds 2 million to 3 million clones, 93% found once. In the case of this clone: Its antigen is not known.

CDR1 WNHNN and CDR2 SYGVQD come from the germline V gene (reference sequence). The CDR3 runs to 13 residues. This TCR was sampled from a man aged 18-30 years in good health. Some clones in this sample may be carry-over from other donors' samples. The sequencing input was naive CD4+ T cells from PBMCs. Subset indicated: CD45RA+ positively selected. J is TRBJ1-2 and V is TRBV10-1; D is ambiguous. The CDR3 here is CAKRAGPPCAPTF. DNA for the CDR3: TGCGCAAAGAGGGCAGGACCGCCGTGTGCCCCCACCTTC.